This T cell receptor beta chain comes out of a study of regulatory T cells in long-lasting Graves disease. V was trimmed by 1 base and J by 0 bases, leaving 10 bases between them. CDR1 and CDR2 from the germline V gene are LGHDT and YNNKEL (reference sequence). The CDR3 loop spans 15 amino acids. Researchers made TCR beta libraries by using iRepertoire HTBI primers and running Arm-PCR on CDR3 regions. TCRdb called the multiplex PCR reads again in MiXCR, with one record for every CDR3 protein. The table has approximately 400,000 distinct CDR3 sequences, around a quarter seen once. This clonotype was seen more than once but under ten times. Time point given: persistent/refractory GD, antithyroid drugs over 5 years with positive TRAb. Generation of the TCR library employed RNA extracted from PBMCs.

V usage is TRBV3-1 and J usage is TRBJ2-7; D might be TRBD2 (5 bases). The receptor comes from a female donor with Graves disease. The sequencing used peripheral blood mononuclear cells (PBMCs), collected when the disease was refractory, from a patient treated with antithyroid drugs. CDR3 sequence (DNA): TGTGCCAGCAGCCAAGGGAGAGGGTACTCCTACGAGCAGTACTTC. This encodes CASSQGRGYSYEQYF.